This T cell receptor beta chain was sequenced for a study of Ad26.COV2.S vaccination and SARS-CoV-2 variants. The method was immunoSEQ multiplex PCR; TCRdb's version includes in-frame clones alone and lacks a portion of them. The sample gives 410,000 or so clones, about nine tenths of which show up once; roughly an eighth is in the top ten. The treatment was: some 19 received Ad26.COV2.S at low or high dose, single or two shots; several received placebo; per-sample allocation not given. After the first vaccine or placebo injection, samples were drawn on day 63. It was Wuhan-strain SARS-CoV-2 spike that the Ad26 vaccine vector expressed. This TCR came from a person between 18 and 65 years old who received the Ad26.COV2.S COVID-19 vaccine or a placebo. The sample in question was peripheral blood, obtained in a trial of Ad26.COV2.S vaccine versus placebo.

The CDR3 DNA reads TGTGCCACCAGTGACCGACAGGGGGAGGACTATGGCTACACCTTC. The encoded protein is CATSDRQGEDYGYTF. V gene TRBV24-1 combines with J gene TRBJ1-2; 9 bases align to TRBD1. The length of the CDR3 is 15 residues. V lost 4 bases, J lost 3 bases, and 5 bases stayed unmatched. Germline loops: CDR1 KGHDR, CDR2 SFDVKD.